The clone carrying this TCR beta chain was seen many times. The data were taken from a study of low-dose radiotherapy and immunotherapy resistance in tumors. About the research overall: Each fraction given to Cohort 2 every two weeks delivered 1 Gy, and the total reached 13 Gy over 26 weeks. Ipilimumab 1 mg/kg every six weeks, together with nivolumab 240 mg every two weeks, was given intravenously to patients.

With a V-primer adapter and a constant-region primer, TCRs were amplified for approximately 19 PCR cycles. MiXCR was run by TCRdb on the reads, yielding one entry per CDR3 protein. The table records about 47,000 distinct CDR3 sequences, 12% of them present only once. Trimming took 1 base from V and 3 from J, leaving 7 bases between them. This CDR3 contains 14 residues. CDR1 and CDR2 from the germline V gene are SGHAT and FQNNGV. Sample time point: before trial treatment. Qualifying patients carried advanced solid tumors devoid of tumor-infiltrating lymphocytes. The material was PBMCs, obtained before treatment. The sequence was obtained from a female donor with ovarian cancer. V gene TRBV11-2 combines with J gene TRBJ2-1, with D uncertain. This CDR3 reads CASSLGRLYNEQFF. CDR3 in DNA: TGTGCCAGCAGCTTAGGCAGACTCTACAATGAGCAGTTCTTC. The whole variable domain, filled in from reference TRBV11-2 and TRBJ2-1, reads EAGVAQSPRYKIIEKRQSVAFWCNPISGHATLYWYQQILGQGPKLLIQFQNNGVVDDSQLPKDRFSAERLKGVDSTLKIQPAKLEDSAVYLCASSLGRLYNEQFFGPGTRLTVL.